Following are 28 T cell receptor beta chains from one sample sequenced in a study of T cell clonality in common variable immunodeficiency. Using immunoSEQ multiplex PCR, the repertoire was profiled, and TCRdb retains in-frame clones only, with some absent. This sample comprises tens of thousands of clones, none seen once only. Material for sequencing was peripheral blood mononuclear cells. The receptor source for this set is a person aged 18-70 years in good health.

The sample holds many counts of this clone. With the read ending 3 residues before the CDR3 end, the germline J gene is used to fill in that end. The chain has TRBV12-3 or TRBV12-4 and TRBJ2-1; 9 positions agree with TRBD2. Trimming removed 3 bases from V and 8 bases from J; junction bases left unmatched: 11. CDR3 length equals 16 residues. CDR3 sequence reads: CASSFVGLAGRDEQFF. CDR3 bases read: TGTGCCAGCAGTTTCGTCGGCCTAGCGGGAAGGGATGAG.

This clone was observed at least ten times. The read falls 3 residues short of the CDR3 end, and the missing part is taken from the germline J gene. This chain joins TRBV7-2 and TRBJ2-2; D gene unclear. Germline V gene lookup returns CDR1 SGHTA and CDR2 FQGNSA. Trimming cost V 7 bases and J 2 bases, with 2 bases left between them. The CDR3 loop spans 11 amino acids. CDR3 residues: CASTNTGELFF. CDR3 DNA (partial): TGTGCCAGCACTAACACCGGGGAG. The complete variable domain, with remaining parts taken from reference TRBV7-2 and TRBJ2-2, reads GAGVSQSPSNKVTEKGKDVELRCDPISGHTALYWYRQSLGQGLEFLIYFQGNSAPDKSGLPSDRFSAERTGGSVSTLTIQRTQQEDSAVYLCASTNTGELFFGEGSRLTVL.

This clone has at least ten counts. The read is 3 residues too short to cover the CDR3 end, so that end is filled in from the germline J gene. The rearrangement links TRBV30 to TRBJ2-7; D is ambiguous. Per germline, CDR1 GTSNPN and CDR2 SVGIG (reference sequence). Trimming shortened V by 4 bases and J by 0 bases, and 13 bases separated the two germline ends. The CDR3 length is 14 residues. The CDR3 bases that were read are TGTGCCTGGACCGCCGACTGGAGCTCCTACGAG. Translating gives CAWTADWSSYE. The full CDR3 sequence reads CAWTADWSSYEQYF.

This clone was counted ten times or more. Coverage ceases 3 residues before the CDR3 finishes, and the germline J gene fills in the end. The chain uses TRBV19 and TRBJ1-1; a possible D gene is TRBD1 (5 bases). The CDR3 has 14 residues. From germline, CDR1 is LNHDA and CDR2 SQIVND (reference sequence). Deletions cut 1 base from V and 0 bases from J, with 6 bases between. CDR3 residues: CASSIAGMNTEAFF. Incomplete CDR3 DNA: TGTGCCAGTAGTATAGCAGGGATGAACACTGAA. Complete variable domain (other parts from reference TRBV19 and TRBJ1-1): DGGITQSPKYLFRKEGQNVTLSCEQNLNHDAMYWYRQDPGQGLRLIYYSQIVNDFQKGDIAEGYSVSREKKESFPLTVTSAQKNPTAFYLCASSIAGMNTEAFFGQGTRLTVV.

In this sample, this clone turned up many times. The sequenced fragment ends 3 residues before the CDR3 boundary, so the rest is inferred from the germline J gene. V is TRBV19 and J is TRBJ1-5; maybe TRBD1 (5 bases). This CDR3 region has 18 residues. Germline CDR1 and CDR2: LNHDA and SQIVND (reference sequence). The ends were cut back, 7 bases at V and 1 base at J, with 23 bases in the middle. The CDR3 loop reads CASNNGALSGMSNQPQHF. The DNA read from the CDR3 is TGTGCCAGTAACAATGGGGCCCTGTCGGGAATGAGCAATCAGCCC.

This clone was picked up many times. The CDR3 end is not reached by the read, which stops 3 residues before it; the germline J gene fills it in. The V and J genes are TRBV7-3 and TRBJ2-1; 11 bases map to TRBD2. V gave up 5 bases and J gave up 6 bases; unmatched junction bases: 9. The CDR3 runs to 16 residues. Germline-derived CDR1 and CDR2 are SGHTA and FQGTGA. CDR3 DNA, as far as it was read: TGTGCCAGCAGCCCCTCGGGGCTAGCGGGAGGCAATGAG. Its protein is CASSPSGLAGGNE. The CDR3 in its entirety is CASSPSGLAGGNEQFF.

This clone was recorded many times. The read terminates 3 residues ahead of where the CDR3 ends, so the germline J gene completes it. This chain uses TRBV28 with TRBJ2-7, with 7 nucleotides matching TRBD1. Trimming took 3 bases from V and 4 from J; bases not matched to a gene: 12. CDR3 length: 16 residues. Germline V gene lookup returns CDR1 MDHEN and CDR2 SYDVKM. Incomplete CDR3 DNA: TGTGCCAGCAGTTTGCCTACTACAGGGGTGGGTTACGAG. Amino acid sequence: CASSLPTTGVGYE. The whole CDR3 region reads CASSLPTTGVGYEQYF.

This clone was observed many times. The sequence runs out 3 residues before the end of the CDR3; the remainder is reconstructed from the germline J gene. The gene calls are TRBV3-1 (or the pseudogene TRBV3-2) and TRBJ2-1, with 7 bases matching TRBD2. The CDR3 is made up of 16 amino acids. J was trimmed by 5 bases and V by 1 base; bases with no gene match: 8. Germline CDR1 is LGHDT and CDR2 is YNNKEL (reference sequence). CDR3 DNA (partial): TGTGCCAGCAGCCAAGGTACTAGCGTGACGGACAATGAG. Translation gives CASSQGTSVTDNE. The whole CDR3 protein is CASSQGTSVTDNEQFF.

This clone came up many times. The CDR3 sequence is CSARRRINTEAFF. The sequenced part of the CDR3 DNA is TGCAGTGCCAGACGGCGGATAAACACTGAA. This sequence joins TRBV20-1 and TRBJ1-1; the D is unclear. Read sequence stops 3 residues before the CDR3 end, and the germline J gene provides the missing end. This CDR3 is 13 amino acids long. Trimming removed 6 bases at V and 2 bases at J, with 13 bases between. Germline V gene data show CDR1 as DFQATT and CDR2 as SNEGSKA (reference sequence).

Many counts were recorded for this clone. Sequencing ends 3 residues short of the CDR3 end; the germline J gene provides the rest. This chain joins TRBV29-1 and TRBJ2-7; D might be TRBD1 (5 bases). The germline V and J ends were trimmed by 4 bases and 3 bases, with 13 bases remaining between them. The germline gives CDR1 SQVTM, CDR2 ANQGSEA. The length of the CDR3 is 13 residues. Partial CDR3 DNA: TGCAGCGTTGTACAGGACCCGGACTACGAG. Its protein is CSVVQDPDYE. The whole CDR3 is CSVVQDPDYEQYF.

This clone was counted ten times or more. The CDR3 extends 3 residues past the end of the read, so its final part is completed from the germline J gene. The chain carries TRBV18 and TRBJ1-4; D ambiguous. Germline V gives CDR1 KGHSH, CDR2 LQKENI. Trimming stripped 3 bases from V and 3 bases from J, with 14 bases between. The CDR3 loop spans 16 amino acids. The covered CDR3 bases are TGTGCCAGCTCACCGGCCCTCCACGAGGCTAATGAAAAA. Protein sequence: CASSPALHEANEK. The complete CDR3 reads CASSPALHEANEKLFF.

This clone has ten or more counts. CDR3 residues: CASSRIPFGREGTEQYF. The sequenced CDR3 bases are TGTGCCAGCAGCAGAATTCCTTTCGGGCGGGAGGGCACCGAG. The genes are TRBV16 and TRBJ2-7; 9 nucleotides agree with TRBD2. The sequence runs out 3 residues before the end of the CDR3; the remainder is reconstructed from the germline J gene. V was pared by 5 bases and J by 6 bases, with 17 bases of the junction left unmatched. The CDR3 is 17 residues long. Germline loops: CDR1 KGHSY, CDR2 FQNENV.

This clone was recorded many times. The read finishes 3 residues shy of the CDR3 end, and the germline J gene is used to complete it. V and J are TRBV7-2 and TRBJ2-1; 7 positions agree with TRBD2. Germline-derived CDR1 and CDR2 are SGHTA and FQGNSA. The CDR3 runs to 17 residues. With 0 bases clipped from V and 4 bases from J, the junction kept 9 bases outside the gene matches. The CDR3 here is CASSLAPSAGLYNEQFF. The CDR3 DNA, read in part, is TGTGCCAGCAGCTTAGCCCCCTCAGCGGGATTATACAATGAG.

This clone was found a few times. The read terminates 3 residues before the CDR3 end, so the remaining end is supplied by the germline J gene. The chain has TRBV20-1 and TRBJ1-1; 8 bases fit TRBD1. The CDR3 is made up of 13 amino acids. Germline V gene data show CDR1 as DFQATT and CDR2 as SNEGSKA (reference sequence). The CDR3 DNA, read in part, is TGCAGCCCGGGGACAGGAATGAACACTGAA. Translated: CSPGTGMNTE. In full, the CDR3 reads CSPGTGMNTEAFF.

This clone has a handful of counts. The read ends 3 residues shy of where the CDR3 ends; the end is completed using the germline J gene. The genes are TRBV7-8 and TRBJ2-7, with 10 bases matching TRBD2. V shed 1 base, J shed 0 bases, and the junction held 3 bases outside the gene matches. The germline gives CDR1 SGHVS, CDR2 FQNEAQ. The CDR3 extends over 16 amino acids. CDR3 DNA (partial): TGTGCCAGCAGCTTAGTTCCTAGCGGGAGCTCCTACGAG. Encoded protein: CASSLVPSGSSYE. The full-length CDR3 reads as CASSLVPSGSSYEQYF.

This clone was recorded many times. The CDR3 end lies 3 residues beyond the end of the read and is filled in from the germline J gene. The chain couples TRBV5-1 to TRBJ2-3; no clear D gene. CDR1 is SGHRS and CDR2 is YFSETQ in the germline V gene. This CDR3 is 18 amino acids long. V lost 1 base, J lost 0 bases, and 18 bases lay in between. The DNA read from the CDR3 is TGCGCCAGCAGCTTGTATTTAACTATGAGCGCTAGCACAGATACG. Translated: CASSLYLTMSASTDT. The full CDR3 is CASSLYLTMSASTDTQYF.

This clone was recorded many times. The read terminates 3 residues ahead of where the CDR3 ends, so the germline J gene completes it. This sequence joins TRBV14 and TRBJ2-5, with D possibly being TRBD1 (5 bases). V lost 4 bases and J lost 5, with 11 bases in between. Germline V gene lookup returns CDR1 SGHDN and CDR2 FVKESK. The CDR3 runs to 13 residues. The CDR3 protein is CASSPSQGETQYF. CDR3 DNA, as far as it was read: TGTGCCAGCAGCCCCTCGCAGGGTGAGACC.

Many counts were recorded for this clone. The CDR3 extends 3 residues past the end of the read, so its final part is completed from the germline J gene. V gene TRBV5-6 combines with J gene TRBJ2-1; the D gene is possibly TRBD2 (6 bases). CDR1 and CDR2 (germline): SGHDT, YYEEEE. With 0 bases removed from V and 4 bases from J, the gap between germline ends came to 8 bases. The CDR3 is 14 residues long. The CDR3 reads CASSLEGTYNEQFF. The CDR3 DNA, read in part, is TGTGCCAGCAGCTTGGAGGGGACTTACAATGAG.

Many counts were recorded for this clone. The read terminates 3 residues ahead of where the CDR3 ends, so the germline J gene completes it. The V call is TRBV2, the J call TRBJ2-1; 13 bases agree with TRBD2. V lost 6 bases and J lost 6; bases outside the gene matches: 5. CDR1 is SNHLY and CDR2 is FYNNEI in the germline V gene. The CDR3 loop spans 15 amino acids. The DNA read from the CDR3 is TGTGCCAGCAGCCTACTAGCGGGGGGGGGCAATGAG. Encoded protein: CASSLLAGGGNE. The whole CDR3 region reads CASSLLAGGGNEQFF.

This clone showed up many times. CDR3 loop: CASSEGQSYGYTF. CDR3 bases read: TGTGCCAGCAGTGAAGGCCAGAGTTATGGC. The V gene is TRBV6-1, the J gene TRBJ1-2; D is unresolved. With the read ending 3 residues before the CDR3 end, the germline J gene is used to fill in that end. There are 13 residues in the CDR3. Germline CDR1 and CDR2: MNHNS and SASEGT. V was trimmed by 1 base and J by 5 bases, leaving 8 bases between them.

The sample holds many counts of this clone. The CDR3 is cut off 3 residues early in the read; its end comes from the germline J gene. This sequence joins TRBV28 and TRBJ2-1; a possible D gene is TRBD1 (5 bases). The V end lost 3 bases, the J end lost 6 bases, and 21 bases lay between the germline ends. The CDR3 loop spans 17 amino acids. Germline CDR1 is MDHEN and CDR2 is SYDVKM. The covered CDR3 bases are TGTGCCAGCAGTTTTCTTCTCAAGACAGTAAACTCCAATGAG. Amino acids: CASSFLLKTVNSNE. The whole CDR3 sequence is CASSFLLKTVNSNEQFF.

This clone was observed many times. The CDR3 region is CASSRGQGEPLHF. The CDR3 DNA, read in part, is TGTGCCAGCAGCCGAGGACAGGGGGAACCC. V and J are TRBV7-9 and TRBJ1-6; TRBD1 matches at 10 bases. Read data end 3 residues before the CDR3 end; the end is taken from the germline J gene. V lost 5 bases and J lost 12; bases outside the gene matches: 4. Looked up from germline, CDR1 is SEHNR and CDR2 is FQNEAQ (reference sequence). The CDR3 totals 13 residues. Based on the CDR3 plus reference TRBV7-9 and TRBJ1-6, the full variable domain is DTGVSQNPRHKITKRGQNVTFRCDPISEHNRLYWYRQTLGQGPEFLTYFQNEAQLEKSRLLSDRFSAERPKGSFSTLEIQRTEQGDSAMYLCASSRGQGEPLHFGNGTRLTVT.

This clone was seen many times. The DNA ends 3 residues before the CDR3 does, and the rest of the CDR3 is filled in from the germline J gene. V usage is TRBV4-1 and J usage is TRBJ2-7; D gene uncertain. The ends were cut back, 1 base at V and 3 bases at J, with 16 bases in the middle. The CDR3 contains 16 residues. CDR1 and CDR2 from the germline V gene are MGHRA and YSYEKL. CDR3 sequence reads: CASSQGPTPVSYEQYF. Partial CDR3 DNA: TGCGCCAGCAGCCAAGGCCCGACTCCTGTAAGCTACGAG.

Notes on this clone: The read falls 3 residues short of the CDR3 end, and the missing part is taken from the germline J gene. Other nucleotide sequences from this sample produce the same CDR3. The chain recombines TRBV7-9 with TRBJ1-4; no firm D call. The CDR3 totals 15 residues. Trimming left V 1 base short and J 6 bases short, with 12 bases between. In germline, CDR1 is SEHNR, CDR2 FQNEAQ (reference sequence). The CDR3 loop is CASSLGPSLDEKLFF. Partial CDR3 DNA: TGTGCCAGCAGCTTAGGGCCCTCTCTGGATGAAAAA.

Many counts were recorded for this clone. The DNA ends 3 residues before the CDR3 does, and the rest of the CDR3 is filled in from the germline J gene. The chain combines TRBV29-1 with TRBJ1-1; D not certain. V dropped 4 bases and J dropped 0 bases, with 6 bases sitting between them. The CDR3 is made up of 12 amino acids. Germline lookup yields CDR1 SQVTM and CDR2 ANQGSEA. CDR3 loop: CSVVRLNTEAFF. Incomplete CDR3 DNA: TGCAGCGTTGTAAGGTTGAACACTGAA.

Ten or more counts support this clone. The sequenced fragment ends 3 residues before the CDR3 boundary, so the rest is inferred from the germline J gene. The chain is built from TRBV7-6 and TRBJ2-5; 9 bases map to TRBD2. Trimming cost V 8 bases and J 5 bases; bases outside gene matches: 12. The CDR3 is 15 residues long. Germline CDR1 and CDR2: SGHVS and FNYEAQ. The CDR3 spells CASGSSGSLLETQYF. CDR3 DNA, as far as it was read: TGTGCCAGCGGGAGTAGCGGGAGTCTTTTGGAGACC.

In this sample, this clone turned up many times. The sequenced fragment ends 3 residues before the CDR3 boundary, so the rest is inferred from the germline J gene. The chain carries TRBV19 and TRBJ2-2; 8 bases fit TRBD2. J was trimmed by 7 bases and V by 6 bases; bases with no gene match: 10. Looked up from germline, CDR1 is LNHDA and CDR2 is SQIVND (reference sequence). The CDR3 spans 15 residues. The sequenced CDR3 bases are TGTGCCAGTAGGACCTTAGCGGGATCGGACGGGGAG. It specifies CASRTLAGSDGE. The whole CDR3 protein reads CASRTLAGSDGELFF.

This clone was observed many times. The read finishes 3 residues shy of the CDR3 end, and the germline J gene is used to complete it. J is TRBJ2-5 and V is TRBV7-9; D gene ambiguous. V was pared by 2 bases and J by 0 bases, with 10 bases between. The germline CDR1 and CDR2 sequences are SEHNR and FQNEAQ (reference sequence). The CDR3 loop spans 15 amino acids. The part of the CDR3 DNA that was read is TGTGCCAGCAGCTTAATTTCTCCTAACCAAGAGACC. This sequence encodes CASSLISPNQET. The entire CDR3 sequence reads CASSLISPNQETQYF.